This note documents a single TCR beta chain sequence. Germline V CDR1 and CDR2: SGHAT, FQNNGV. V was cut by 3 bases and J by 5 bases, with 10 bases left in between. This CDR3 comprises 13 residues. How the authors handled the data: Estimation of nucleated cell counts was performed using reference gene primer amplification. TCRdb's copy holds only in-frame clones and misses some; the assay was immunoSEQ multiplex PCR. That table gives V, J and clone size, and the DNA gave D and trimming. The sample holds 250,000 to 300,000 clones, 80% to 85% seen once. The data were obtained in a study of blood T cell repertoires in COVID-19. Study context: Both acute and convalescent COVID-19 samples were obtained from the United States, Italy and Spain. Sources were T cells, B-cell-depleted T cells, or PBMCs; the material itself was cDNA or gDNA.

The source is a woman in her fifties or sixties with active or convalescent COVID-19. The rearrangement uses TRBV11-2 and TRBJ2-5; TRBD2 is a possible D gene (6 bases). The sequenced sample consisted of peripheral blood. The CDR3 protein is CASSLAGRETQYF. Here the CDR3 DNA reads TGTGCCAGCAGCTTGGCGGGGAGGGAGACCCAGTACTTC.